This T cell receptor beta chain derives from a study of OX40 agonist ivuxolimab in advanced cancers. Study-level information: Of the participants, 40% to 50% had some prior anti-PD-1, anti-PD-L1 or anti-CTLA-4 therapy, which was allowed.

In regard to this clone: Its antigen is not identified.

At baseline, cycle 4 day 1, and cycle 7 day 1, blood was sampled. Generated by immunoSEQ multiplex PCR, the TCRdb table keeps only in-frame clones and is missing some. The table shows about 150,000 clones, with roughly 94% occurring only once. The CDR3 is 16 residues long. The ends were cut back, 0 bases at V and 8 bases at J, with 14 bases in the middle. Study outcomes and limitations: In the 0.1 to 3.0 mg/kg range, CD4+ and CD8+ blood T cells had expanded clonally by week 6. Among patients with partial responses at 0.1-3.0 mg/kg, clonal expansion was among the lowest.

V and J are TRBV6-7 and TRBJ1-6, with D possibly TRBD1 on 6 matching bases. TRBV6-7 is flagged as an ORF with uncertain function. Here the sequenced sample was CD4+ or CD8+ T cells sorted from blood, taken in a trial of the OX40 agonist ivuxolimab. The receptor was derived from an adult with an advanced solid tumor such as melanoma, head and neck, liver or kidney cancer. CDR3 sequence reads: CASSYSPGHLHSPLHF. The CDR3 region has the DNA TGTGCCAGCAGTTACTCACCGGGACATCTTCATTCACCCCTCCACTTT.